These T cell receptor beta chains were read from a single sample in a study of cytomegalovirus exposure and HLA in healthy donors. Profiling relied on immunoSEQ multiplex PCR, and the TCRdb table lists in-frame clones only, not all of them. This sample carries 150,000 to 200,000 clones, 81% of them seen once, and the ten largest clones take 1.5% to 2%. The sequencing sample was made of PBMCs. The receptor set was obtained from a man aged 18 to 35 in good health and CMV-seronegative. The CDR3 runs from the conserved cysteine through the conserved F or W. The D gene is left open where the match is weak. The size of a clone is reported for some rows only, either as once, few or many, or as a class for expanded clones.

D gene,J gene,V gene,CDR3 length,clone size,CDR3 DNA,CDR3 protein
TRBD1,TRBJ2-5,TRBV6-6,14,NA,TGTGCCAGCCGCTGGACAGGATTCGAGGAGACCCAGTACTTC,CASRWTGFEETQYF
NA,TRBJ2-7,TRBV9,15,NA,TGTGCCAGCAGCGTAGAATCCGGAGCAAGGCGCGAGCAGTACTTC,CASSVESGARREQYF
TRBD2,TRBJ2-1,TRBV18,16,NA,TGTGCCAGCTCACGGAGACTAGCGGGGGGCCCTAATGAGCAGTTCTTC,CASSRRLAGGPNEQFF
TRBD2,TRBJ2-1,TRBV10-3,14,NA,TGTGCCATAGGGCGGGGGGGCTTGATAAATGAGCAGTTCTTC,CAIGRGGLINEQFF
TRBD1,TRBJ2-3,TRBV29-1,17,NA,TGCAGCGTTGAAGTTCCAACAGGGGGCCTTAACACAGATACGCAGTATTTT,CSVEVPTGGLNTDTQYF
NA,TRBJ2-7,TRBV7-2,15,few,TGTGCCAGCAGCTTAATTACTAGCCGCGCCTACGAGCAGTACTTC,CASSLITSRAYEQYF
NA,TRBJ2-2,TRBV6-5,16,NA,TGTGCCAGCAGTTACTCGCTGCCGGGGAACACCGGGGAGCTGTTTTTT,CASSYSLPGNTGELFF
NA,TRBJ1-2,TRBV15,15,NA,TGTGCCACCAGCAGAGCAGGCAGGGGAAACGGTGGCTACACCTTC,CATSRAGRGNGGYTF
TRBD1,TRBJ2-7,TRBV13,14,NA,TGTGCCAGCAGCCTGGGGGGACAGGGAATCGAGCAGTACTTC,CASSLGGQGIEQYF
NA,TRBJ1-2,TRBV4-3,15,NA,TGCGCCAGCAGCCCTGTGGTGAGGGGGGGGTATGGCTACACCTTC,CASSPVVRGGYGYTF
NA,TRBJ2-7,TRBV4-3,14,once,TGCGCCAGCAGCCAAGACCGGGGTGGCTACGAGCAGTACTTC,CASSQDRGGYEQYF
NA,TRBJ2-6,TRBV15,16,NA,TGTGCCACCAGCAGAGATAGAAGCTCTGGGGCCAACGTCCTGACTTTC,CATSRDRSSGANVLTF
NA,TRBJ2-2,TRBV10-3,10,NA,TGTGCCAGCGGGACCGGGGAGCTGTTTTTT,CASGTGELFF
NA,TRBJ2-6,TRBV5-4,14,once,TGTGCCAGCAGCGTCCTAGGTGGGGCCAACGTCCTGACTTTC,CASSVLGGANVLTF
NA,TRBJ1-5,TRBV2,12,NA,TGTGCCAGCAGGGGTTCGGGGCAGCCCCAGCATTTT,CASRGSGQPQHF
NA,TRBJ2-7,TRBV25-1,15,NA,TGTGCCAGCAGTGCCAATTGGGGGGTAGCCTACGAGCAGTACTTC,CASSANWGVAYEQYF
NA,TRBJ1-2,TRBV9,16,NA,TGTGCCAGCAGCGTAACCCCAGATGGCGGAACCTATGGCTACACCTTC,CASSVTPDGGTYGYTF
TRBD2,TRBJ2-7,TRBV4-2,17,NA,TGTGCCAGCAGCCAAGCTGCGGGAGGGCCTAATCCGTACGAGCAGTACTTC,CASSQAAGGPNPYEQYF
TRBD1,TRBJ2-7,TRBV9,14,NA,TGTGCCAGCAGCGTATCACAGGGGTCCTACGAGCAGTACTTC,CASSVSQGSYEQYF
TRBD2,TRBJ2-3,TRBV11-2,16,NA,TGTGCCAGCAGCCCCCGGGTAGCGGGTAGCACAGATACGCAGTATTTT,CASSPRVAGSTDTQYF
NA,TRBJ2-5,TRBV4-3,14,NA,TGCGCCAGCAGCCGTGGGGCGGGGAAAGAGACCCAGTACTTC,CASSRGAGKETQYF
TRBD1,TRBJ2-1,TRBV29-1,14,NA,TGCAGCGGCCGGGACAGGGGAAGGTACAATGAGCAGTTCTTC,CSGRDRGRYNEQFF